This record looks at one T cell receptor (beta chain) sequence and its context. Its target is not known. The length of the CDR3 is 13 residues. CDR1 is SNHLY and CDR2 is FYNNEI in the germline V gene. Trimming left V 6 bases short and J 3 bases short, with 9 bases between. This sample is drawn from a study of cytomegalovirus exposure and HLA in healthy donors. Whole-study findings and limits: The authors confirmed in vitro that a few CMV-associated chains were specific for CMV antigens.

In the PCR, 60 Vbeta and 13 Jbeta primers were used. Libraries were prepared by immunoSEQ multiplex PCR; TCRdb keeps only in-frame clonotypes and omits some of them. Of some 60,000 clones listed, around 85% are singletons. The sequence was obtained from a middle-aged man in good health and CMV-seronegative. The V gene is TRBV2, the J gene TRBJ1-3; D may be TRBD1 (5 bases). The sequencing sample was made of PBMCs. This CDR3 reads CASRGGVGNTIYF. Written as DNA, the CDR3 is TGTGCCAGCAGGGGGGGGGTTGGAAACACCATATATTTT.